Listed here are 7 T cell receptor beta chains from one sample, sequenced in a study of blood T cell repertoires in COVID-19 (dated by TCRdb to about 2020). The receptor library was made with the immunoSEQ multiplex PCR assay. Drawn from immuneACCESS, this table holds only the in-frame rearrangements with V and J called that TCRdb kept. Clones are partly lost; checked studies trace under half to an unresolved V gene and leave the rest unexplained. Across this sample there are 100,000 to 120,000 clones, with under 90% seen only once. Together, the top ten hold less than 45% of the sample. Sequenced material: peripheral blood. These receptors were collected from an elderly man with acute or convalescent COVID-19.

J is TRBJ2-6 and V is TRBV28; the D gene is possibly TRBD1 (6 bases). The germline V gene has CDR1 MDHEN and CDR2 SYDVKM. The CDR3 loop spans 15 amino acids. The ends were cut back, 2 bases at V and 3 bases at J, with 8 bases in the middle. CDR3 region: CASSLQGFGANVLTF. The CDR3 nucleotides are TGTGCCAGCAGTTTACAGGGGTTTGGGGCCAACGTCCTGACTTTC.

CDR3 sequence reads: CASRDSSLPSNQPQHF. The CDR3 DNA is TGTGCCAGCAGGGACAGTTCATTACCTAGCAATCAGCCCCAGCATTTT. The chain is built from TRBV28 and TRBJ1-5, with TRBD1 as a possible D gene (6 bases). Germline CDR1 MDHEN, CDR2 SYDVKM. V was clipped by 6 bases and J by 0 bases, with 15 bases between them. The length of the CDR3 is 16 residues.

The chain employs TRBV2 and TRBJ2-5; D might be TRBD2 (6 bases). In germline, CDR1 is SNHLY, CDR2 FYNNEI. The CDR3 has 14 residues. Trimming left V 4 bases short and J 4 bases short, with 13 bases between. The CDR3 here is CASSGVGGRETQYF. DNA of the CDR3: TGTGCCAGCAGTGGAGTAGGAGGGCGAGAGACCCAGTACTTC.

V gene TRBV11-2 combines with J gene TRBJ2-2, with D perhaps TRBD2 (6 bases). The CDR3 runs to 15 residues. Trimming cost V 0 bases and J 8 bases, with 13 bases left between them. Germline assignment: CDR1 SGHAT and CDR2 FQNNGV. DNA of the CDR3: TGTGCCAGCAGCTTAGATCTACGGGGGTTAGGGGAGCTGTTTTTT. This sequence encodes CASSLDLRGLGELFF.

This chain connects TRBV27 to TRBJ1-2; a weak D match, TRBD1 (5 bases). The CDR3 is made up of 13 amino acids. V was shortened by 6 bases and J by 2 bases, with 10 bases between the two germline ends. Germline CDR1 MNHEY, CDR2 SMNVEV (reference sequence). CDR3: CASSQQANYGYTF. DNA of the CDR3: TGTGCCAGCAGCCAACAGGCGAACTATGGCTACACCTTC.

The genes are TRBV27 and TRBJ2-7; a possible D gene is TRBD2 (6 bases). In germline, CDR1 is MNHEY, CDR2 SMNVEV (reference sequence). This CDR3 is built from 16 residues. V was cut by 1 base and J by 0 bases, with 13 bases left in between. CDR3 bases: TGTGCCAGCAGTTTATATGGGGGGTCGCCCTCCTACGAGCAGTACTTC. Amino acid sequence: CASSLYGGSPSYEQYF.

This clone was observed once. The CDR3 sequence: CASSMEGISNQPQHF. The CDR3 DNA follows: TGTGCCAGTAGTATGGAGGGGATTAGCAATCAGCCCCAGCATTTT. The chain carries TRBV19 and TRBJ1-5, with a weak D call TRBD1 (5 bases). Germline assignment: CDR1 LNHDA and CDR2 SQIVND (reference sequence). V shed 3 bases and J shed 0 bases, with 9 bases lying between them. The length of the CDR3 is 15 residues.